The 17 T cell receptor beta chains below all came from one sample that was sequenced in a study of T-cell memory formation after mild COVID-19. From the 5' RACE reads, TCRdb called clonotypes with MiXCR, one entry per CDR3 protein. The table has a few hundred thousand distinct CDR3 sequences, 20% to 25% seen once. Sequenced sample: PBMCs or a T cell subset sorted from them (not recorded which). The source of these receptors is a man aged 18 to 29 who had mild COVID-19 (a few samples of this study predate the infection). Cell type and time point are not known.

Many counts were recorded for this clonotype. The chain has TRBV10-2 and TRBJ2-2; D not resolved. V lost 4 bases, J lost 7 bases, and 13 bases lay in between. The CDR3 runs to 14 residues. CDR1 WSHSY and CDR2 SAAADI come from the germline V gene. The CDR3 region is CASSGALLVGELFF. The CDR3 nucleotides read TGCGCCAGCAGTGGGGCCCTACTCGTCGGGGAGCTGTTTTTT.

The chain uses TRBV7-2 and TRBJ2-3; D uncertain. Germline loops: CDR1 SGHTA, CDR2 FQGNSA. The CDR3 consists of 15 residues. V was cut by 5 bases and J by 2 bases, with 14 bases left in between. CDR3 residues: CASSPRRPLTDTQYF. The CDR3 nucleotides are TGTGCCAGCAGCCCTCGACGGCCCCTCACAGATACGCAGTATTTT.

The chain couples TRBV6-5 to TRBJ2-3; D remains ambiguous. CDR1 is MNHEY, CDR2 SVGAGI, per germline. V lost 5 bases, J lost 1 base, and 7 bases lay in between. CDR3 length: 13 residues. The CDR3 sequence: CASSIPGTDTQYF. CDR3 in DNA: TGTGCCAGCAGTATTCCGGGCACAGATACGCAGTATTTT.

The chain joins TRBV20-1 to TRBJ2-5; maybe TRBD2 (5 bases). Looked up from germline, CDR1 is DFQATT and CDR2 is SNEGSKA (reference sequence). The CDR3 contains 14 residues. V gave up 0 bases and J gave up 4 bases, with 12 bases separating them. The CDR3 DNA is TGCAGTGCTAGAGATCCCAGCGAGGGAGAGACCCAGTACTTC. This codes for CSARDPSEGETQYF.

This CDR3 reads CASTYEVRETQYF. CDR3 DNA sequence: TGTGCCAGCACCTACGAGGTTCGGGAGACCCAGTACTTC. This chain connects TRBV12-3 or TRBV12-4 to TRBJ2-5; D call uncertain. The CDR3 totals 13 residues. Between the trimmed V and J ends, which lost 7 bases and 5 bases, there was a span of 14 bases.

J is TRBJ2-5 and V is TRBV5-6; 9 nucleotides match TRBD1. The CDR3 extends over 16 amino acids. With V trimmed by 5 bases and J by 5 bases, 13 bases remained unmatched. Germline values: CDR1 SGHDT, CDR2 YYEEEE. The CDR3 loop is CASRRRLQGAGETQYF. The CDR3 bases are TGTGCCAGCAGGCGGCGACTACAGGGGGCGGGTGAGACCCAGTACTTC.

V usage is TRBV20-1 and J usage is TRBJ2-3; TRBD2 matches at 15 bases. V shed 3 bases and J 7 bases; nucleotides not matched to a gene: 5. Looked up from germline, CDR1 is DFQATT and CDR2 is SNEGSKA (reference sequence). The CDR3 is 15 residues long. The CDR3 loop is CSASDGLAGGYTQYF. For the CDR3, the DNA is TGCAGTGCTAGTGACGGACTAGCGGGGGGGTATACGCAGTATTTT.

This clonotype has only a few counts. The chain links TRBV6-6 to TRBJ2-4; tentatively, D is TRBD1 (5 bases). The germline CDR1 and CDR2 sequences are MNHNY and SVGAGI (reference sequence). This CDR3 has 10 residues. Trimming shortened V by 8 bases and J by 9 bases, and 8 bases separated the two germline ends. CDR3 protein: CASQGSIQYF. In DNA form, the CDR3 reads TGTGCCAGCCAGGGCAGCATTCAGTACTTC.

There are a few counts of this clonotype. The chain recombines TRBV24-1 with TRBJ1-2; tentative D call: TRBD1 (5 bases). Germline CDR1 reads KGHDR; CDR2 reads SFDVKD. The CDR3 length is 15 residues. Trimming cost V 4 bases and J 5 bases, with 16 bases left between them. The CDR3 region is CATSEYTGTGYGYTF. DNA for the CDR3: TGTGCCACCAGTGAGTACACCGGGACTGGATATGGCTACACCTTC.

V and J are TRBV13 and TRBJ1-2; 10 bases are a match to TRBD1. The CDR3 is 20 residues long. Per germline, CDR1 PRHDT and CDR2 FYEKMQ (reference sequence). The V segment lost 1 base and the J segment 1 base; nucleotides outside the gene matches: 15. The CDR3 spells CASSLDAWGTGAAVNYGYTF. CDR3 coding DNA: TGTGCCAGCAGCTTAGATGCGTGGGGGACAGGGGCCGCAGTTAACTATGGCTACACCTTC.

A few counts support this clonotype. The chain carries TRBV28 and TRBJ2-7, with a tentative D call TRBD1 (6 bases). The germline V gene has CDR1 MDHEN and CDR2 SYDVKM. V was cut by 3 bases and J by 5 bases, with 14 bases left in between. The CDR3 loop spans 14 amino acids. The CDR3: CASSFPQGQNEQYF. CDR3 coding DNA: TGTGCCAGCAGTTTTCCCCAAGGACAGAACGAGCAGTACTTC.

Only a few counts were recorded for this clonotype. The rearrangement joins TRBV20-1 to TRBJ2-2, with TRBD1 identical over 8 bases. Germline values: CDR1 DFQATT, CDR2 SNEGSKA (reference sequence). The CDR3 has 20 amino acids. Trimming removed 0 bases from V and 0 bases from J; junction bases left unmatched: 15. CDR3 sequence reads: CSARDYMAGGGFSNTGELFF. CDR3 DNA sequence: TGCAGTGCTAGAGATTATATGGCAGGGGGCGGTTTTTCGAACACCGGGGAGCTGTTTTTT.

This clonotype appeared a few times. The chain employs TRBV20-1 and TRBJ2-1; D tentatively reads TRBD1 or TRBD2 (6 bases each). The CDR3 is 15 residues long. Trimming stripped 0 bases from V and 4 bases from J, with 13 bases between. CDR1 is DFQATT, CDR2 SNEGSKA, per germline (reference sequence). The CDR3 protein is CSARDRGGPYNEQFF. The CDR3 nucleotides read TGCAGTGCTAGAGATCGAGGGGGGCCTTACAATGAGCAGTTCTTC.

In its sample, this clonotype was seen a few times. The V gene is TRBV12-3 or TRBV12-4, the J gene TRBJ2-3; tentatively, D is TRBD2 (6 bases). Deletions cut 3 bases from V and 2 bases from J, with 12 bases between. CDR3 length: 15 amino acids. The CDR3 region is CASSFPTSITDTQYF. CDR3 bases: TGTGCCAGCAGTTTCCCGACTAGTATCACAGATACGCAGTATTTT.

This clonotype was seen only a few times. The CDR3 here is CAWSRPKTYNEQFF. The CDR3 DNA reads TGTGCCTGGAGTAGACCGAAGACCTACAATGAGCAGTTCTTC. This chain uses TRBV30 with TRBJ2-1; D is uncertain. The germline gives CDR1 GTSNPN, CDR2 SVGIG (reference sequence). The CDR3 loop spans 14 amino acids. Trimming pared 2 bases from V and 2 bases from J, leaving 10 bases between.

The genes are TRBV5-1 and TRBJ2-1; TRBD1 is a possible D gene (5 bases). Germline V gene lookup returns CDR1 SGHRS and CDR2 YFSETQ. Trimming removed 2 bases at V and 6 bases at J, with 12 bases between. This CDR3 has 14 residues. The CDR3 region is CASSLGAVSNEQFF. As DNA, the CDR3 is TGCGCCAGCAGCTTAGGGGCGGTTTCCAATGAGCAGTTCTTC.

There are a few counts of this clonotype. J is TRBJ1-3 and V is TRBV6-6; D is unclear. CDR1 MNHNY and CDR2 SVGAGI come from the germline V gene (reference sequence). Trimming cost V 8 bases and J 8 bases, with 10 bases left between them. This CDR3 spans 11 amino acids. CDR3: CASRTADTIYF. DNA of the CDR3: TGTGCCAGCCGCACTGCGGACACCATATATTTT.